A single sample is the source of the 20 T cell receptor beta chains below, sequenced in a study of spatial heterogeneity in lung cancer. Each CDR3 protein is one row after TCRdb ran MiXCR on the 5' RACE reads. The data hold some 37,000 distinct CDR3 sequences, with roughly 5.6% observed a single time. Sample time point: sample taken at primary tumor resection. Without sorting, whole RNA was sequenced from tumor, nontumor lung or frozen PBMC. The sample consisted of PBMCs, taken at surgery. These receptors were taken from a female donor with early-stage non-small cell lung cancer.

This clonotype was observed many times. The V and J genes are TRBV27 and TRBJ2-3; D is ambiguous. Germline-derived CDR1 and CDR2 are MNHEY and SMNVEV (reference sequence). Trimming shortened V by 5 bases and J by 0 bases, and 9 bases separated the two germline ends. The length of the CDR3 is 14 residues. CDR3 nucleotide sequence: TGTGCCAGCAGTGCACGTCAGAGCACAGATACGCAGTATTTT. Translation gives CASSARQSTDTQYF.

By its share, this clonotype is large. The chain couples TRBV10-3 to TRBJ2-7; D is ambiguous. There are 14 residues in the CDR3. Germline loops: CDR1 ENHRY, CDR2 SYGVKD. V dropped 4 bases and J dropped 4 bases, with 14 bases sitting between them. CDR3 loop: CAISAFRDAYEQYF. CDR3 DNA sequence: TGTGCCATCAGTGCTTTTCGCGACGCTTACGAGCAGTACTTC.

Only a few counts were recorded for this clonotype. The chain is built from TRBV19 and TRBJ1-2; unclear D gene. Germline-derived CDR1 and CDR2 are LNHDA and SQIVND (reference sequence). With 5 bases removed from V and 2 bases from J, the gap between germline ends came to 9 bases. There are 13 residues in the CDR3. CDR3 sequence (DNA): TGTGCCAGTAGTCCTCCATCGAACTATGGCTACACCTTC. It is translated as CASSPPSNYGYTF.

This clonotype came up many times. The chain has TRBV6-2 or TRBV6-3 and TRBJ1-1; D uncertain. V lost 6 bases and J 4 bases, leaving 15 bases between the germline ends. CDR3 length equals 14 residues. CDR1 and CDR2 (germline): MNHEY, SVGEGT. CDR3 amino acids: CASSPEYWGTEAFF. Written as DNA, the CDR3 is TGTGCCAGCAGCCCTGAGTACTGGGGCACTGAAGCTTTCTTT.

The chain employs TRBV6-2 or TRBV6-3 and TRBJ2-1, with 7 nucleotides matching TRBD1. This CDR3 has 14 amino acids. V trimming: 2 bases; J trimming: 5 bases; junction bases outside the gene matches: 3. Germline V lookup: CDR1 MNHEY, CDR2 SVGEGT. For the CDR3, the DNA is TGTGCCAGCAGTTACAGGGGGCAGGACAATGAGCAGTTCTTC. It yields the protein CASSYRGQDNEQFF.

This clonotype has at least ten counts. The rearrangement links TRBV28 to TRBJ2-7, with 10 bases matching TRBD2. Trimming removed 6 bases from V and 0 bases from J; junction bases left unmatched: 5. Germline V gene lookup returns CDR1 MDHEN and CDR2 SYDVKM. This CDR3 has 15 residues. The CDR3 spells CASRTSGTSSYEQYF. Written as DNA, the CDR3 is TGTGCCAGCAGAACTAGCGGGACCTCCTCCTACGAGCAGTACTTC.

This clonotype came up many times. The chain recombines TRBV5-1 with TRBJ2-3; 9 nucleotides align to TRBD1. The CDR3 length is 14 residues. V dropped 6 bases and J dropped 1; count of bases not matched to a gene: 3. The germline gives CDR1 SGHRS, CDR2 YFSETQ. CDR3 residues: CASIRQGGTDTQYF. The CDR3 DNA sequence: TGCGCCAGCATCCGACAGGGGGGCACAGATACGCAGTATTTT.

Concerning this clonotype itself: A much larger clone lies a single base off, so this may be a read error. The rearrangement links TRBV27 to TRBJ1-5, with TRBD1 matching 8 bases. The CDR3 consists of 14 residues. CDR1 MNHEY and CDR2 SMNVEV come from the germline V gene (reference sequence). J was trimmed by 7 bases and V by 6 bases; bases with no gene match: 8. In nucleotides, the CDR3 is TGTGCCAGCAGAACACGGACAGGGAGGCAGCCCCAGCATTTT. Protein product: CASRTRTGRQPQHF.

This clonotype has a handful of counts. CDR3 bases: TGTGCCAGCAGTGGGGACTCAGATACGCAGTATTTT. Protein: CASSGDSDTQYF. The chain links TRBV28 to TRBJ2-3, with D maybe TRBD2 (6 bases). Germline CDR1 and CDR2: MDHEN and SYDVKM. This CDR3 spans 12 amino acids. The ends were cut back, 5 bases at V and 4 bases at J, with 7 bases in the middle.

This clonotype has at least ten counts. The CDR3 region is CASSEASPGNTIYF. Here the CDR3 DNA reads TGTGCCAGCAGCGAGGCGTCCCCTGGAAACACCATATATTTT. This rearrangement joins TRBV12-3 or TRBV12-4 to TRBJ1-3; D unresolved. The CDR3 consists of 14 residues. Trimming removed 6 bases from V and 2 bases from J, with 11 bases in between.

At least ten counts were recorded for this clonotype. The chain combines TRBV29-1 with TRBJ2-2; D is perhaps TRBD1 or TRBD2 (5 bases each). The CDR3 has 16 amino acids. The ends were cut back, 6 bases at V and 0 bases at J, with 17 bases in the middle. Germline V gives CDR1 SQVTM, CDR2 ANQGSEA. CDR3 bases: TGCAGCGTCCAGGTGGGACGGATCGCGAACACCGGGGAGCTGTTTTTT. Translated: CSVQVGRIANTGELFF.

This clonotype was counted at least ten times. V gene TRBV14 combines with J gene TRBJ2-1; possibly TRBD2 for D (5 bases). The germline V gene has CDR1 SGHDN and CDR2 FVKESK. This CDR3 contains 14 residues. V was trimmed by 4 bases and J by 6 bases, leaving 13 bases between them. Here the CDR3 reads CASSPGFPSNEQFF. The CDR3 nucleotides read TGTGCCAGCAGCCCGGGATTTCCAAGCAATGAGCAGTTCTTC.

There are many counts of this clonotype. V usage is TRBV7-9 and J usage is TRBJ2-2; D gene unclear. CDR1 and CDR2 (germline): SEHNR, FQNEAQ (reference sequence). V was clipped by 6 bases and J by 1 base, with 18 bases between them. The CDR3 runs 17 residues. CDR3 nucleotides: TGTGCCAGCAGTCGAAGGTCCGGACGAAGGAACACCGGGGAGCTGTTTTTT. Translated: CASSRRSGRRNTGELFF.

This clonotype was seen more than once but under ten times. CDR3 region: CASSYFPYRDGGYTF. CDR3 bases: TGTGCCAGCAGTTACTTTCCCTACAGGGATGGAGGCTACACCTTC. The rearrangement joins TRBV6-5 to TRBJ1-2; a possible D gene is TRBD1 (6 bases). Trimming took 1 base from V and 8 from J, leaving 17 bases between them. Per the germline V gene, CDR1 is MNHEY and CDR2 is SVGAGI. This CDR3 region has 15 residues.

The sample holds many counts of this clonotype. The V and J genes are TRBV28 and TRBJ1-6; 9 bases align to TRBD1. The germline V gene encodes CDR1 MDHEN and CDR2 SYDVKM. The CDR3 loop spans 15 amino acids. V was pared by 6 bases and J by 7 bases, with 7 bases of the junction left unmatched. As DNA, the CDR3 is TGTGCCAGCAGAATCGGACAGGGGAACAATTCACCCCTCCACTTT. Protein: CASRIGQGNNSPLHF.

This chain links TRBV7-2 with TRBJ2-1; perhaps TRBD2 as D (5 bases). Trimming left V 5 bases short and J 3 bases short, with 11 bases between. The CDR3 has 14 residues. Looked up from germline, CDR1 is SGHTA and CDR2 is FQGNSA. The CDR3 region is CASSARRSYNEQFF. CDR3 nucleotides: TGTGCCAGCAGCGCTAGGAGGAGCTACAATGAGCAGTTCTTC.

This clonotype appeared many times. CDR3 in amino acids: CSAGLAGITDTQYF. In nucleotides, the CDR3 is TGCAGTGCTGGTCTAGCGGGGATCACAGATACGCAGTATTTT. The V call is TRBV20-1, the J call TRBJ2-3; 9 bases align to TRBD2. The CDR3 extends over 14 amino acids. The J segment lost 2 bases and the V segment lost 5 bases, leaving 5 bases of the junction unmatched. Germline assignment: CDR1 DFQATT and CDR2 SNEGSKA (reference sequence).

The table lists this clonotype with many counts. V and J are TRBV19 and TRBJ1-2, with TRBD1 matching over 7 bases. The CDR3 consists of 13 residues. V lost 5 bases, J lost 8 bases, and 8 bases stayed unmatched. Germline CDR1 LNHDA, CDR2 SQIVND (reference sequence). The CDR3: CASSAGQVGGYTF. CDR3 sequence (DNA): TGTGCCAGTAGTGCTGGACAGGTGGGAGGCTACACCTTC.

There are many counts of this clonotype. The V and J genes are TRBV27 and TRBJ2-7; TRBD2 matches at 9 bases. CDR3 length: 16 residues. The junction had 11 bases not matched to a gene; V was cut back by 5 bases and J by 3 bases. In germline, CDR1 is MNHEY, CDR2 SMNVEV (reference sequence). CDR3 amino acids: CASSPRLVAGDYEQYF. The CDR3 nucleotides read TGTGCCAGCAGTCCCCGATTAGTAGCGGGGGACTACGAGCAGTACTTC.

This clonotype was counted a few times. The chain carries TRBV5-4 and TRBJ2-7, with D possibly matching TRBD2 (6 bases). The V end lost 3 bases, the J end lost 6 bases, and 13 bases lay between the germline ends. The CDR3 is 13 amino acids. CDR1 is SGHNT, CDR2 YYREEE, per germline (reference sequence). CDR3 bases: TGTGCCAGCAGCTCCCAGCGGGTGGGCGAGCAGTACTTC. Its protein product is CASSSQRVGEQYF.